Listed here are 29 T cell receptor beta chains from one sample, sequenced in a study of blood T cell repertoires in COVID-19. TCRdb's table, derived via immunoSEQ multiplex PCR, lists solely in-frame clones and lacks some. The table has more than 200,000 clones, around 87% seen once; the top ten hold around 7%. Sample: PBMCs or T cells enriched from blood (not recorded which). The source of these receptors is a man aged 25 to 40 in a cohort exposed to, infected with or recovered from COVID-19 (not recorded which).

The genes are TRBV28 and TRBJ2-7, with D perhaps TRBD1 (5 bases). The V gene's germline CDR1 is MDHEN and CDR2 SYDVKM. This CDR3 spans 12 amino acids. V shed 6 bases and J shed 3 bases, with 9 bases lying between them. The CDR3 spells CASRGVYYEQYF. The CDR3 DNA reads TGTGCCAGCAGAGGGGTGTACTACGAGCAGTACTTC.

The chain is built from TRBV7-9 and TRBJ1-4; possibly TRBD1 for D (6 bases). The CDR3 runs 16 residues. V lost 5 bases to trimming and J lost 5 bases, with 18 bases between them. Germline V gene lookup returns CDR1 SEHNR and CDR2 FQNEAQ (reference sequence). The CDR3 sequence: CASSRGRTELNEKLFF. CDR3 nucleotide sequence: TGTGCCAGCAGCCGCGGCCGGACAGAATTAAATGAAAAACTGTTTTTT. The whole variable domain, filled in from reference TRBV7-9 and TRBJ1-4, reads DTGVSQNPRHKITKRGQNVTFRCDPISEHNRLYWYRQTLGQGPEFLTYFQNEAQLEKSRLLSDRFSAERPKGSFSTLEIQRTEQGDSAMYLCASSRGRTELNEKLFFGSGTQLSVL.

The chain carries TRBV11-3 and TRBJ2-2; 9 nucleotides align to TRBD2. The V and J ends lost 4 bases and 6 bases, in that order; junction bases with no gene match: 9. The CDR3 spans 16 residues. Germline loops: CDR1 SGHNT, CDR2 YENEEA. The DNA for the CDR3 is TGTGCCAGCAGCTCCCCAGCGGGAGGTGTAGCCGGGGAGCTGTTTTTT. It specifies CASSSPAGGVAGELFF.

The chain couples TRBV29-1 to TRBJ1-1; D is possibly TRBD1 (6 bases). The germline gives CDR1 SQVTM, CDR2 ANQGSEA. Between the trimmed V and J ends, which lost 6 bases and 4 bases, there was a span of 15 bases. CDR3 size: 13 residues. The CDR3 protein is CSVNRELSTEAFF. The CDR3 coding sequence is TGCAGCGTCAACAGGGAATTGTCCACTGAAGCTTTCTTT.

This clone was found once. The CDR3 nucleotides read TGTGCCAGCAAACGACAGGGGGCTAGAAACACCATATATTTT. Translation gives CASKRQGARNTIYF. This chain links TRBV28 with TRBJ1-3; 10 bases map to TRBD1. The germline CDR1 and CDR2 sequences are MDHEN and SYDVKM. V shed 7 bases, J shed 5 bases, and the junction held 5 bases outside the gene matches. The CDR3 runs to 14 residues.

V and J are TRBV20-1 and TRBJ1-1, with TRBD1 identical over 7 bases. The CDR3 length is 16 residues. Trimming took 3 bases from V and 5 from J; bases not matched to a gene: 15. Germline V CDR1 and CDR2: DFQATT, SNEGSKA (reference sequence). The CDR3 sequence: CSASSEAARGRTEAFF. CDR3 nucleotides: TGCAGTGCTAGTTCGGAGGCAGCGAGGGGGCGAACTGAAGCTTTCTTT.

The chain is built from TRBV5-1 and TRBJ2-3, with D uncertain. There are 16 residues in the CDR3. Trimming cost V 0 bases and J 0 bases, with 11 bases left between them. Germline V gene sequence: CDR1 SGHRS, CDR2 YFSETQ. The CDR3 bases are TGCGCCAGCAGCTTGGAGGCAACTACTAGCACAGATACGCAGTATTTT. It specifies CASSLEATTSTDTQYF.

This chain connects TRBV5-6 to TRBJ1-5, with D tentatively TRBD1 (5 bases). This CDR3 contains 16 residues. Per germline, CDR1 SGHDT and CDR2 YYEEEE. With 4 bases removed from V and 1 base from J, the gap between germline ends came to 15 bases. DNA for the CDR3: TGTGCCAGCAGCCTCTGGACAACGCGAAGCAATCAGCCCCAGCATTTT. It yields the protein CASSLWTTRSNQPQHF.

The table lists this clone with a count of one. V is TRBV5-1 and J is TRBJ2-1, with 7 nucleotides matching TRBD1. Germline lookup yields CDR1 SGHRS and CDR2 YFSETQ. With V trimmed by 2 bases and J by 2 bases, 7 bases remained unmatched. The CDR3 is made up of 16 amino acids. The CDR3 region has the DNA TGCGCCAGCAGCTTTAGACAGGGTTTTACCTACAATGAGCAGTTCTTC. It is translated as CASSFRQGFTYNEQFF.

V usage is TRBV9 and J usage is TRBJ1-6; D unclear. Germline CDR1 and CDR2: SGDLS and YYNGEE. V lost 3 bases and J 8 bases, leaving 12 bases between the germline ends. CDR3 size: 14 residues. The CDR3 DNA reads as TGTGCCAGCAGCGCGGGTATTTGGGATTCACCCCTCCACTTT. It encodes CASSAGIWDSPLHF.

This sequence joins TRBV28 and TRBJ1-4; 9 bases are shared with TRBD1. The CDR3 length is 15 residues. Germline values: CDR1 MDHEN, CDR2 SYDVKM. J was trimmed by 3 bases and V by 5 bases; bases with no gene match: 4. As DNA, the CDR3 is TGTGCCAGCAGTGGGACAGGGAGAGCTAATGAAAAACTGTTTTTT. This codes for CASSGTGRANEKLFF. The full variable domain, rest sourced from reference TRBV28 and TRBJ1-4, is DVKVTQSSRYLVKRTGEKVFLECVQDMDHENMFWYRQDPGLGLRLIYFSYDVKMKEKGDIPEGYSVSREKKERFSLILESASTNQTSMYLCASSGTGRANEKLFFGSGTQLSVL.

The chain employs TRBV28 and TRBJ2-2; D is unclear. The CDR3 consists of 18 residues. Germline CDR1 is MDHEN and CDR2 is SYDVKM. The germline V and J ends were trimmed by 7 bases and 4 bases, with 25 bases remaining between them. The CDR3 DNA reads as TGTGCCAGCATTTCGACTCCGACCGGCCTATTTTCCACCGGGGAGCTGTTTTTT. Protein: CASISTPTGLFSTGELFF.

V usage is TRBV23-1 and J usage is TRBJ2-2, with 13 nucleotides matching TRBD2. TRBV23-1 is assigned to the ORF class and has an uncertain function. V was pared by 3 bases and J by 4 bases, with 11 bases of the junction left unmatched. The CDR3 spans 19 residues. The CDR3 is CASSHGLAGEPRATGELFF. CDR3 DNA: TGCGCCAGCAGTCACGGACTAGCGGGAGAGCCCCGAGCCACCGGGGAGCTGTTTTTT.

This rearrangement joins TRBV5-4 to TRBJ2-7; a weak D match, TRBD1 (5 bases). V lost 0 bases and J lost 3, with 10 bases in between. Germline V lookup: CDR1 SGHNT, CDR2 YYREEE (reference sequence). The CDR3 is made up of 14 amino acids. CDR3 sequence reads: CASSLEQENYEQYF. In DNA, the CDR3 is TGTGCCAGCAGCTTGGAACAGGAAAACTACGAGCAGTACTTC.

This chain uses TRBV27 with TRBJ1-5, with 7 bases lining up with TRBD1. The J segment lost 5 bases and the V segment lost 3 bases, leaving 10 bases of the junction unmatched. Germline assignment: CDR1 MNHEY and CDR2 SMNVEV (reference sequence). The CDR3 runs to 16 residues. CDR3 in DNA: TGTGCCAGCAGTTTTGCCCAGGGGGACTCCCATCAGCCCCAGCATTTT. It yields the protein CASSFAQGDSHQPQHF.

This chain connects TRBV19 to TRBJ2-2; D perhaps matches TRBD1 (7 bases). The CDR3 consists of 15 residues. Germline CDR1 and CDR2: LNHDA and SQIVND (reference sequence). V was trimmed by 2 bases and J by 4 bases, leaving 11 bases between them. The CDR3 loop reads CASSITQGGTGELFF. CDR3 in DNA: TGTGCCAGTAGTATAACCCAGGGGGGCACCGGGGAGCTGTTTTTT.

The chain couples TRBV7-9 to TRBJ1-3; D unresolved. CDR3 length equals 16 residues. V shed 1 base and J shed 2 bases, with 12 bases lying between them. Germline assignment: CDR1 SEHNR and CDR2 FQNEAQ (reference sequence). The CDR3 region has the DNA TGTGCCAGCAGCTTAGGGGAGGGCTCCCCTGGAAACACCATATATTTT. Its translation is CASSLGEGSPGNTIYF.

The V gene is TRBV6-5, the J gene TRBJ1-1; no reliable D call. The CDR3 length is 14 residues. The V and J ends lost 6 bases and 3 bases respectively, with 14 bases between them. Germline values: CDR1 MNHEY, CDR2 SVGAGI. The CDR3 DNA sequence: TGTGCCAGCAGGACTTTGTCGGAATACACTGAAGCTTTCTTT. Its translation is CASRTLSEYTEAFF.

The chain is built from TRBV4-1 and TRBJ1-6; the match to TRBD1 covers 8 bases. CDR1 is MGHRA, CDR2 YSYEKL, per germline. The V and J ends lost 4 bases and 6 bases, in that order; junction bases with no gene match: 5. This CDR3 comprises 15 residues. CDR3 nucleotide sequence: TGCGCCAGCAGCCCACAGACAGGGGCTAATTCACCCCTCCACTTT. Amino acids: CASSPQTGANSPLHF.

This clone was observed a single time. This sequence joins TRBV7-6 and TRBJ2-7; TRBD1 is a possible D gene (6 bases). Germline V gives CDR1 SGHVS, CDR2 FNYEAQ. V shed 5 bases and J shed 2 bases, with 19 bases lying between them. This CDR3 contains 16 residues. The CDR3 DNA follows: TGTGCCAGCAGCCCTAGGGGGAACCCCGGGCCCTACGAGCAGTACTTC. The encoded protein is CASSPRGNPGPYEQYF.

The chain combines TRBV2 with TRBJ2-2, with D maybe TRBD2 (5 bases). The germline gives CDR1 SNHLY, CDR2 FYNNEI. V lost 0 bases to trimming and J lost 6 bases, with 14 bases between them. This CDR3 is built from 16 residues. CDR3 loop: CASSEALSRRSGELFF. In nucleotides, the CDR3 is TGTGCCAGCAGTGAAGCGCTTTCCCGGAGGTCCGGGGAGCTGTTTTTT.

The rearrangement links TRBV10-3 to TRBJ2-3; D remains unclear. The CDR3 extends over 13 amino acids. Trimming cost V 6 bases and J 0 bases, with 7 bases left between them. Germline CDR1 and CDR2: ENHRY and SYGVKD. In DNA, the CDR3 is TGTGCCATCAGCTACAGCAGCACAGATACGCAGTATTTT. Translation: CAISYSSTDTQYF.

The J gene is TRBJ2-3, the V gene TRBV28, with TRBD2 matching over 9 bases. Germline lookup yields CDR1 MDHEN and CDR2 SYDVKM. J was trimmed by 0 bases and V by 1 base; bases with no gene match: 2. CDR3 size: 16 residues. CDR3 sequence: CASSLSSGTSTDTQYF. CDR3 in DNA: TGTGCCAGCAGTTTATCTAGCGGGACAAGCACAGATACGCAGTATTTT.

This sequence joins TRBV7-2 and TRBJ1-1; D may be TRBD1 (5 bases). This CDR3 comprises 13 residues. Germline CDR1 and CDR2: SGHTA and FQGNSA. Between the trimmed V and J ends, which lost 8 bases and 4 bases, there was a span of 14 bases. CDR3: CASARPGGTEAFF. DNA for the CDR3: TGTGCCAGCGCACGCCCCGGGGGCACTGAAGCTTTCTTT.

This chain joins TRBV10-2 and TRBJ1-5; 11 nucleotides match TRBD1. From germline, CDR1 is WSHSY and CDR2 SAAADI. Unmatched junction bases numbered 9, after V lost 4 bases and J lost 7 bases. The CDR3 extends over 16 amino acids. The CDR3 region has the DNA TGCGCCAGCAGTGGGTTGGACAGGGGGCGACCACAGCCCCAGCATTTT. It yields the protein CASSGLDRGRPQPQHF.

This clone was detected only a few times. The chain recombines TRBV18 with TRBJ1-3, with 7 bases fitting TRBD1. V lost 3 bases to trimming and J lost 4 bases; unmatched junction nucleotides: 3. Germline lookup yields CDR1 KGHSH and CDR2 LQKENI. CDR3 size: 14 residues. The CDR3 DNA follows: TGTGCCAGCTCACCCCAGGGACAGGGAAACACCATATATTTT. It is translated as CASSPQGQGNTIYF.

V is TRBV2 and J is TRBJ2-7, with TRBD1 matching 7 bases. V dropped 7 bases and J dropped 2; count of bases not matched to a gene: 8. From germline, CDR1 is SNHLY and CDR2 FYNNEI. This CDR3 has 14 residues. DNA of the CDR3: TGTGCCAGCAATCTAGGGACAGCCCCCTACGAGCAGTACTTC. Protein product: CASNLGTAPYEQYF.

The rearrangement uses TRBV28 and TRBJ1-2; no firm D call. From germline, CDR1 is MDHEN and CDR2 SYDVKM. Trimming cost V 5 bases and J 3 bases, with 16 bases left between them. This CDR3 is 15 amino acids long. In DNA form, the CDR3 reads TGTGCCAGCAGTGCCCCCGGGGTGTCGGACTATGGCTACACCTTC. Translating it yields CASSAPGVSDYGYTF.

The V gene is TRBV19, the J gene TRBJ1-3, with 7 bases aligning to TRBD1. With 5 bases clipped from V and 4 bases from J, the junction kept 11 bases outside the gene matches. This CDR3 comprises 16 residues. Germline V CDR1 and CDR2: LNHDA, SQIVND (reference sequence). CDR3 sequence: CASSPTGQAGGNTIYF. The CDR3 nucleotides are TGTGCCAGTAGTCCAACAGGACAGGCAGGAGGAAACACCATATATTTT.